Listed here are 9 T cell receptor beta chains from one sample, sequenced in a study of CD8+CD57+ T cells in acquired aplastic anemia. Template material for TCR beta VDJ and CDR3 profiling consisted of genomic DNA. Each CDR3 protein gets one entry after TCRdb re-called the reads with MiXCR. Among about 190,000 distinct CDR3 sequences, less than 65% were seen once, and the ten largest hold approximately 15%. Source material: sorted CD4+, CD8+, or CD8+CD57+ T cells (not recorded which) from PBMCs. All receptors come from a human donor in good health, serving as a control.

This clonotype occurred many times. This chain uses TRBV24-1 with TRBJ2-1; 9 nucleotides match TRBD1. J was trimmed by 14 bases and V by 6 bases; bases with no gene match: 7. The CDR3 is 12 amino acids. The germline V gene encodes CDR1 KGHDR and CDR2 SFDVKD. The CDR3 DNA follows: TGTGCCACCAGTCTAACCGGGACAGGGAAGTTCTTC. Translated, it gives CATSLTGTGKFF.

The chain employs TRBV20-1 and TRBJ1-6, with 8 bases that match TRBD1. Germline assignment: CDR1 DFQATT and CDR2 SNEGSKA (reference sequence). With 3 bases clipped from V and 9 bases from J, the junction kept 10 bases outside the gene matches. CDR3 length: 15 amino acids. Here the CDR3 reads CSARPDRGEGSPLHF. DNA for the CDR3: TGCAGTGCTAGGCCCGACAGGGGAGAAGGTTCACCCCTCCACTTT.

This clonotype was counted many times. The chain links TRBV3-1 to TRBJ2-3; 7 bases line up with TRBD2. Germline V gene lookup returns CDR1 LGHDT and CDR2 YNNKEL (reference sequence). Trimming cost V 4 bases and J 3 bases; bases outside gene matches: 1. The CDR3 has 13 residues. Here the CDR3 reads CASSRGGTDTQYF. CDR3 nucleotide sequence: TGTGCCAGCAGCCGCGGGGGAACAGATACGCAGTATTTT.

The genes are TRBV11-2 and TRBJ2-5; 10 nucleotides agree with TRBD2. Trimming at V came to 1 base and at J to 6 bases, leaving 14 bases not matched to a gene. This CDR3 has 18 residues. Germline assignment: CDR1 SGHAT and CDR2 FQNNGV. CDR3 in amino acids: CASSLGAGGTMNPKTQYF. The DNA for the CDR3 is TGTGCCAGCAGCTTAGGAGCGGGGGGGACTATGAATCCAAAGACCCAGTACTTC.

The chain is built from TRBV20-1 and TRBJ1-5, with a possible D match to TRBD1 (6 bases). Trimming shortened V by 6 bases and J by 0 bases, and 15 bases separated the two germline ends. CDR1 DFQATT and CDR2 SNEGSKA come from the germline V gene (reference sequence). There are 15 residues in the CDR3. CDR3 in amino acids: CSAGKGGSSNQPQHF. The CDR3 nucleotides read TGCAGTGCAGGGAAGGGGGGATCTAGCAATCAGCCCCAGCATTTT.

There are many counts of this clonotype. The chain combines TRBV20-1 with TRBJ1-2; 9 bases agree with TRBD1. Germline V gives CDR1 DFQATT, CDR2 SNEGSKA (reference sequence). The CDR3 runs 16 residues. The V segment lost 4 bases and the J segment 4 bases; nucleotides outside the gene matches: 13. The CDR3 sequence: CSAIGTGTGTLYGYTF. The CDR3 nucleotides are TGCAGTGCTATTGGCACCGGGACAGGGACTCTCTATGGCTACACCTTC.

The CDR3 loop is CSARDGGRVSSGNTIYF. As DNA, the CDR3 is TGCAGTGCTAGAGATGGAGGCAGGGTTAGCTCTGGAAACACCATATATTTT. The rearrangement uses TRBV20-1 and TRBJ1-3; maybe TRBD1 (5 bases). The CDR3 sequence is 17 residues long. The V end lost 0 bases, the J end lost 0 bases, and 15 bases lay between the germline ends. Per germline, CDR1 DFQATT and CDR2 SNEGSKA (reference sequence).

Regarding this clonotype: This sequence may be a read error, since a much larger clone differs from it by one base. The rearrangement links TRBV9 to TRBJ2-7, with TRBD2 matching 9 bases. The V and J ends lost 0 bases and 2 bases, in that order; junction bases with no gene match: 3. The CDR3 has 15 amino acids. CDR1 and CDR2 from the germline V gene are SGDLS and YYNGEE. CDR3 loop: CASSVGGGEAYEQYF. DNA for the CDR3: TGTGCCAGCAGCGTAGGCGGGGGGGAGGCCTACGAGCAGTACTTC.

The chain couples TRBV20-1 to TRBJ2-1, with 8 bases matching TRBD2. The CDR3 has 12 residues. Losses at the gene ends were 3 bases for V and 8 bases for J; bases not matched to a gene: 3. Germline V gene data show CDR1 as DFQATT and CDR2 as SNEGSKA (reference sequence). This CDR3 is CSASDGRDEQFF. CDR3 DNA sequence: TGCAGTGCTAGTGACGGGAGGGATGAGCAGTTCTTC.